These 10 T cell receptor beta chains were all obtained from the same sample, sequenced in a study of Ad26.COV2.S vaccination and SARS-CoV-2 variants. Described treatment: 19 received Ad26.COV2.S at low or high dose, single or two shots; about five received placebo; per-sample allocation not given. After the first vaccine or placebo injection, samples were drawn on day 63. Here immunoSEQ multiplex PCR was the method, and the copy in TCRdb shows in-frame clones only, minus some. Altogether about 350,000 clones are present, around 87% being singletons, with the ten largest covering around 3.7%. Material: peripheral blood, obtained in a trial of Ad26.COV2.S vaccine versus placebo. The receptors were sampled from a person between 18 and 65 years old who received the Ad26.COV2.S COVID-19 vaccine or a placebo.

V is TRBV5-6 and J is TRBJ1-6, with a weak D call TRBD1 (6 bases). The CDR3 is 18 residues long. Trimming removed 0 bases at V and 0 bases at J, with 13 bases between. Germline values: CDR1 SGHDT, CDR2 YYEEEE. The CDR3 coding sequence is TGTGCCAGCAGCTTGGTGGGGGGGACAATCTCCTATAATTCACCCCTCCACTTT. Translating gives CASSLVGGTISYNSPLHF.

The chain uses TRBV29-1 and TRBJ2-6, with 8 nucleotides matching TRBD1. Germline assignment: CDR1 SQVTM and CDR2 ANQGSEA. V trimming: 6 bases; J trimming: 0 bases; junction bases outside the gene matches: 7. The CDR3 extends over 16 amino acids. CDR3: CSVTGVEFSGANVLTF. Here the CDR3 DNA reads TGCAGCGTGACAGGGGTTGAGTTCTCTGGGGCCAACGTCCTGACTTTC.

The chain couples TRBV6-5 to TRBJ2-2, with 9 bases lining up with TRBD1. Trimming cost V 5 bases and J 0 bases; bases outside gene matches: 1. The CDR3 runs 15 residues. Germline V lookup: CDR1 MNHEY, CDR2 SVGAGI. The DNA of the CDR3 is TGTGCCAGCAGTAACAGGGGGCCGAACACCGGGGAGCTGTTTTTT. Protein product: CASSNRGPNTGELFF.

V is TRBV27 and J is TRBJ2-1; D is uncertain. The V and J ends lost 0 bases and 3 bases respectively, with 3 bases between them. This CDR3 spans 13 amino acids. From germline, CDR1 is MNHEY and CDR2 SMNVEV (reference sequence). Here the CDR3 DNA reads TGTGCCAGCAGTTTATCCCGCTACAATGAGCAGTTCTTC. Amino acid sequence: CASSLSRYNEQFF.

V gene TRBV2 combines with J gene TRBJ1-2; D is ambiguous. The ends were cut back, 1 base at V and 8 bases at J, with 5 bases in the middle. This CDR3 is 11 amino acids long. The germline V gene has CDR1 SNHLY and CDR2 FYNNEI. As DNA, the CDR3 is TGTGCCAGCAGTGAAGAGACGGGCTACACCTTC. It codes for CASSEETGYTF.

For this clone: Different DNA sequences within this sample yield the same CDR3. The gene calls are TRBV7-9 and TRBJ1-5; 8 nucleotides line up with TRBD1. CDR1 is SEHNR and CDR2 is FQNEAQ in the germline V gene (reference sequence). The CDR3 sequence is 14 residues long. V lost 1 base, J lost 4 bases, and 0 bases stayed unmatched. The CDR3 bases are TGTGCCAGCAGCTTAGGGACAGGGAATCAGCCCCAGCATTTT. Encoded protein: CASSLGTGNQPQHF.

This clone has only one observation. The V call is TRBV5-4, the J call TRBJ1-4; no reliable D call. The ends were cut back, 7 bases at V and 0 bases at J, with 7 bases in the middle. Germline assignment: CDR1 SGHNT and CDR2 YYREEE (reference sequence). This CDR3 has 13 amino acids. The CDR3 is CASATSTNEKLFF. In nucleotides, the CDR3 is TGTGCCAGCGCTACCTCAACTAATGAAAAACTGTTTTTT.

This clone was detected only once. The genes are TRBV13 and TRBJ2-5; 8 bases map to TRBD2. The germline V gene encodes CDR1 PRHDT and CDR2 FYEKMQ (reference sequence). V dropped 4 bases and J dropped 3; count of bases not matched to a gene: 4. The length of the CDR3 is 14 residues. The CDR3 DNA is TGTGCCAGCAGCTATCCGACTAGCGAAGAGACCCAGTACTTC. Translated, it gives CASSYPTSEETQYF. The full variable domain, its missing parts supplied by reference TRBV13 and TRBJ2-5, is AAGVIQSPRHLIKEKRETATLKCYPIPRHDTVYWYQQGPGQDPQFLISFYEKMQSDKGSIPDRFSAQQFSDYHSELNMSSLELGDSALYFCASSYPTSEETQYFGPGTRLLVL.

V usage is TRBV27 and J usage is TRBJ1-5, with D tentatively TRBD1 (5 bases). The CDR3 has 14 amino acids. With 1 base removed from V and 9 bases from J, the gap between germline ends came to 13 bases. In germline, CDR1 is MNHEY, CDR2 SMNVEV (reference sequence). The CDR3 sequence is CASSLLGEVSPQHF. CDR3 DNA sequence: TGTGCCAGCAGTTTATTAGGGGAGGTCTCGCCCCAGCATTTT.

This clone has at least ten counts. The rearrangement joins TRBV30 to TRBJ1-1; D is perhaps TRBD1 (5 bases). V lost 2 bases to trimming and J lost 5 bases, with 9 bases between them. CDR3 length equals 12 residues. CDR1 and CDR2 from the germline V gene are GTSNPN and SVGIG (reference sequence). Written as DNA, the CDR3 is TGTGCCTGGAGTTCGGGACGGACTGAAGCTTTCTTT. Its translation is CAWSSGRTEAFF.